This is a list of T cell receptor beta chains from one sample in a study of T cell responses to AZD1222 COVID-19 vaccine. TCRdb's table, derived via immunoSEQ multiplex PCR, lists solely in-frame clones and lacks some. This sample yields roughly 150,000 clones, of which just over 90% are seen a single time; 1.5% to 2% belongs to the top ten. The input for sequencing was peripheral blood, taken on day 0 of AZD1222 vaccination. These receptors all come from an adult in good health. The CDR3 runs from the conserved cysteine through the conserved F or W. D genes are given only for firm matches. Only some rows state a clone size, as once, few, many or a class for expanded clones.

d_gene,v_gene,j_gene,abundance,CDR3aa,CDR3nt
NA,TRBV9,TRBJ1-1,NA,CASSGPNTEAFF,TGTGCCAGCAGCGGCCCGAACACTGAAGCTTTCTTT
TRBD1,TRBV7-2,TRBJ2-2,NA,CASSPDRVGGPNTGELFF,TGTGCCAGCAGCCCTGACAGGGTAGGGGGCCCGAACACCGGGGAGCTGTTTTTT
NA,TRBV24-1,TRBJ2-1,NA,CATSPGSSYNEQFF,TGTGCCACCAGTCCAGGGAGCTCCTACAATGAGCAGTTCTTC
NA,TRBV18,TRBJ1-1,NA,CASSTREVPNTEAFF,TGTGCCAGCTCTACCAGGGAGGTCCCGAACACTGAAGCTTTCTTT
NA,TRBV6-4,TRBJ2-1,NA,CASSDFVGNEQFF,TGTGCCAGCAGTGACTTCGTGGGGAATGAGCAGTTCTTC
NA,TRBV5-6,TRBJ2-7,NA,CASSPKAGSVRLEQQYF,TGTGCCAGCAGCCCAAAGGCTGGGTCGGTTAGACTCGAGCAGCAGTACTTC
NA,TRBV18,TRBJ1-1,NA,CASSPQGSSDEAFF,TGTGCCAGCTCGCCCCAGGGCAGTTCAGATGAAGCTTTCTTT
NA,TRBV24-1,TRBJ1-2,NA,CATSDWGAGDYGYTF,TGTGCCACCAGTGATTGGGGGGCTGGTGACTATGGCTACACCTTC
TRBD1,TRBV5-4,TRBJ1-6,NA,CASSLGTGKRDSPLHF,TGTGCCAGCAGCTTGGGGACAGGGAAGAGGGATTCACCCCTCCACTTT
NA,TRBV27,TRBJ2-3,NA,CASSLSGTDTQYF,TGTGCCAGCAGTTTATCCGGGACAGATACGCAGTATTTT
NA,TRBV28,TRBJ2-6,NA,CASSLPGGANVLTF,TGTGCCAGCAGTTTACCCGGTGGGGCCAACGTCCTGACTTTC
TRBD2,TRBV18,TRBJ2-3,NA,CASSPMQIGGITDTQYF,TGTGCCAGCTCACCAATGCAGATCGGGGGGATAACAGATACGCAGTATTTT
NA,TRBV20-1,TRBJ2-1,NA,CSAARSNEQFF,TGCAGTGCGGCCAGATCCAATGAGCAGTTCTTC
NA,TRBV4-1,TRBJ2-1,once,CASSQGLTGSYNEQFF,TGCGCCAGCAGCCAAGGCCTGACAGGATCCTACAATGAGCAGTTCTTC
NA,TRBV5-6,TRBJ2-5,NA,CASSLGLAGQEYF,TGTGCCAGCAGCTTAGGTCTAGCGGGACAGGAGTACTTC
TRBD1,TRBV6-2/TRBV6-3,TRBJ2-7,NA,CASSITGGAYEQYF,TGTGCCAGCAGTATTACAGGGGGTGCCTACGAGCAGTACTTC
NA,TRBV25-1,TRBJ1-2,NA,CASSEQGLGYTF,TGTGCCAGCAGTGAACAGGGTCTGGGCTACACCTTC
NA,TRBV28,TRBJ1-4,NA,CASSTDGPVNEKLFF,TGTGCCAGCAGTACGGACGGGCCGGTTAATGAAAAACTGTTTTTT
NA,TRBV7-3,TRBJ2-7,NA,CASSLSRATAYEQYF,TGTGCCAGCAGCTTAAGTCGCGCGACTGCCTACGAGCAGTACTTC
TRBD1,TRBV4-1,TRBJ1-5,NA,CASSQTGQGNQPQHF,TGCGCCAGCAGCCAAACGGGACAGGGCAATCAGCCCCAGCATTTT
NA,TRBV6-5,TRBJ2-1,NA,CASSYAKRPYNEQFF,TGTGCCAGCAGTTACGCCAAGAGACCTTACAATGAGCAGTTCTTC
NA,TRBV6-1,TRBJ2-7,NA,CASSDIGTTYEQYF,TGTGCCAGCAGTGATATAGGGACAACCTACGAGCAGTACTTC
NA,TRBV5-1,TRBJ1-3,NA,CASSLEGGSGNTIYF,TGCGCCAGCAGCTTGGAGGGGGGCTCTGGAAACACCATATATTTT